This T cell receptor beta chain was obtained from a study of OX40 agonist ivuxolimab in advanced cancers. With respect to this clone: A much larger clone sits a single nucleotide away, making a read error possible. Other DNA sequences in the same sample also yield this CDR3.

The assay was immunoSEQ multiplex PCR, and TCRdb's table has in-frame clones only and misses some. The sample has under 85,000 clones, over 75% seen once. The CDR3 is made up of 15 amino acids. Looked up from germline, CDR1 is SGDLS and CDR2 is YYNGEE. V was trimmed by 0 bases and J by 0 bases, leaving 7 bases between them. This specimen was CD4+ or CD8+ T cells sorted from blood, taken in a trial of the OX40 agonist ivuxolimab. The TCR sequence derives from an adult with an advanced solid tumor such as melanoma, head and neck, liver or kidney cancer. The J gene is TRBJ2-1, the V gene TRBV9; D possibly corresponds to TRBD2 (6 bases). The CDR3 DNA reads TGTGCCAGCAGCGTAGTCGGGAGCTCCTACAATGAGCAGTTCTTC. Translation gives CASSVVGSSYNEQFF. Combining the CDR3 with reference TRBV9 and TRBJ2-1 gives the whole variable domain DSGVTQTPKHLITATGQRVTLRCSPRSGDLSVYWYQQSLDQGLQFLIQYYNGEERAKGNILERFSAQQFPDLHSELNLSSLELGDSALYFCASSVVGSSYNEQFFGPGTRLTVL.